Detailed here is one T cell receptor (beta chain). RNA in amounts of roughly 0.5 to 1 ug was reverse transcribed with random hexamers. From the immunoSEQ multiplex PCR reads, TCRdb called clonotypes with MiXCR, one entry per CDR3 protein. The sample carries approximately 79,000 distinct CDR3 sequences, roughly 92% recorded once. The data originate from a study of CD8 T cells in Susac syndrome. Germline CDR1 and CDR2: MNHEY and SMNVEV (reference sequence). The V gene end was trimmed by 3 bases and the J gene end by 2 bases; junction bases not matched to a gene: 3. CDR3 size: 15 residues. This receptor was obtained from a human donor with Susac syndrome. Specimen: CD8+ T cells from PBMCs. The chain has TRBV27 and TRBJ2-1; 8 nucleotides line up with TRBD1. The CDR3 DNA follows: TGTGCCAGCAGTTTGTGGACAGGGACCTACAATGAGCAGTTCTTC. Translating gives CASSLWTGTYNEQFF.